A selection of T cell receptor beta chains follows, all from one sample in a study of glioma-infiltrating T cells. TCRdb called the multiplex PCR reads again in MiXCR, with one record for every CDR3 protein. The data show 150,000 to 200,000 distinct CDR3 sequences, with approximately 30% seen just once and 20% to 25% held by the top ten. Sequencing was done on a sample of glioma tissue, nonneoplastic brain tissue, or PBMCs (not recorded which). The source of these receptors is a human donor with low-grade glioma or glioblastoma, undergoing nonglioma brain surgery, or in good health (not recorded which). Each CDR3 is given with its conserved first and last residue. The D gene is left open where the match is weak. Clone size is not always given. Where it is, it says once, few, many or a class for expanded clones.

clone_size d_call j_call v_call cdr3_length cdr3_nt cdr3_aa
many . TRBJ2-2 TRBV6-2/TRBV6-3 16 TGTGCCAGCAGTTCCAGTCGGGACCGAGGCACCGGGGAGCTGTTTTTT CASSSSRDRGTGELFF
many . TRBJ2-1 TRBV7-9 13 TGTGCCAGCAGCCCCGGCTCCTACAATGAGCAGTTCTTC CASSPGSYNEQFF
few . TRBJ2-1 TRBV29-1 13 TGCAGCGTTTCCTCAGGGGCCTGGCATGAGCAGTTCTTC CSVSSGAWHEQFF
few TRBD2 TRBJ2-1 TRBV12-3/TRBV12-4 15 TGTGCCAGCAGCCCGAGCGGGAGTACTGTTAATGAGCAGTTCTTC CASSPSGSTVNEQFF
few TRBD2 TRBJ2-1 TRBV3-1 19 TGTGCCAGCAGCCAAGTGAGGGCGACAGCGGGAGGTAAAGGCAATGAGCAGTTCTTC CASSQVRATAGGKGNEQFF
many . TRBJ1-5 TRBV27 20 TGTGCCAGCAGTCCCCGGGGCAGCGGCACTGGGTTATATAGCAATCAGCCCCAGCATTTT CASSPRGSGTGLYSNQPQHF
many . TRBJ1-1 TRBV7-9 14 TGTGCCAGCAGCCGGGGGCAGGGGTACCCTGAAGCTTTCTTT CASSRGQGYPEAFF
few . TRBJ1-1 TRBV5-1 14 TGCGCCAGCAGCTCCCAGGGATGGGACACTGAAGCTTTCTTT CASSSQGWDTEAFF
. . TRBJ1-2 TRBV6-2/TRBV6-3 12 TGTGCCGGCACGGGGGGTAACTATGGCGACACCTTC CAGTGGNYGDTF
. . TRBJ2-7 TRBV19 14 TGTGCCAGTAGGGCGAGACAGGCCCCCTACGAGCAGTACTTC CASRARQAPYEQYF
. TRBD2 TRBJ2-5 TRBV7-2 14 TGTGCCAGCAGCCGGAGCGGGGCCCAAGAGACCCAGGAATTC CASSRSGAQETQEF
many TRBD1 TRBJ2-7 TRBV6-1 13 TGTGCCAGCAGTCACAGGGGATCCTACGAGCAGTACTTC CASSHRGSYEQYF
. . TRBJ2-3 TRBV4-1 17 TGCGCCAGCAGCCAAGCAGCCACTATCGGGTACACAGATACGCAGTATTTT CASSQAATIGYTDTQYF
many . TRBJ2-1 TRBV6-1 12 TGTGCCAGCAGTAACCTAGCTTCTGAGCAGTTCTTC CASSNLASEQFF
many TRBD2 TRBJ2-3 TRBV20-1 16 TGCAGTGCTAGAGATCGGGCTAGCGGGAGGATAAATACGCAGTATTTT CSARDRASGRINTQYF
many . TRBJ1-2 TRBV28 14 TGTGCCAGCAGGGAAAGAGGGGGAGACTATGGCTACACCTTC CASRERGGDYGYTF
. . TRBJ2-3 TRBV10-3 14 TGTGCCATCACCCCGAGGGCCGAGACAGATACGCAGTATTTT CAITPRAETDTQYF
many . TRBJ2-1 TRBV29-1 14 TGCAGCGTCGTTGGGACGGCATCCTACAATGAGCAGTTCTTC CSVVGTASYNEQFF
many . TRBJ1-3 TRBV7-2 15 TGTGCCAGCAGCTCCCCTAGGGGGGCAGGAAACACCATATATTTT CASSSPRGAGNTIYF
. . TRBJ2-7 TRBV4-3 15 TGCGCCAGCAGCCGCCGCGGGGACCCCCTCTACGAGCAGTACTTC CASSRRGDPLYEQYF
many . TRBJ2-7 TRBV6-6 14 TGTGCCAGCAGTTACTCGAATCAGGGTGGCGAGCAGTACTTC CASSYSNQGGEQYF
few . TRBJ2-3 TRBV28 16 TGTGCCAGCAGTTTATCCACAGGGTGGGCCACAGATACGCAGTATTTT CASSLSTGWATDTQYF
many . TRBJ2-7 TRBV5-1 12 TGCGCCAGCAGTGAAGGGGCCTACGAGCAGTACTTC CASSEGAYEQYF
. . TRBJ2-7 TRBV27 14 TGTGCCGCCTGGGGGGATACTCTCATAAAACCGCAGTACTTC CAAWGDTLIKPQYF
. . TRBJ2-3 TRBV7-2 16 TGTGCCAGCAGCATAGCGGTAGGGAAAAGCACAGATACGCAGTATTTT CASSIAVGKSTDTQYF
many TRBD1 TRBJ1-1 TRBV20-1 13 TGCAGTGCCTCGACAGGGCTCATACCTGAAGCTTTCTTT CSASTGLIPEAFF
. TRBD2 TRBJ2-7 TRBV11-2 13 TGTGCCAGCAGCTTAGATCGAAGCGGGAGTAAGTACTTC CASSLDRSGSKYF
many TRBD1 TRBJ2-5 TRBV7-2 14 TGTGCCAGCAGCTTAGTCAGGGGGCTTGAGACCCAGTACTTC CASSLVRGLETQYF
many . TRBJ1-1 TRBV4-1 13 TGCGCCAGCAGTGCACAGGTGAACACTGAAGCTTTCTTT CASSAQVNTEAFF
once . TRBJ2-7 TRBV7-2 15 TGCGCCAGCAGCCAAGGGTTCGGGTTCTCCTACGAGCAGTACTTC CASSQGFGFSYEQYF
many . TRBJ1-5 TRBV6-1 15 TGTGCCAGCACTGCCAAGAGTGGTAGCAATCAGCCCCAGCATTTT CASTAKSGSNQPQHF
many . TRBJ2-7 TRBV6-1 14 TGTGCCAGCAGCCCCGGGCCCGCCCGAAACGAGCAGTACTTC CASSPGPARNEQYF
many . TRBJ2-5 TRBV19 13 TGTGCCAGTAGGGGGGTCGGGCAAGAGACCCAGTACTTC CASRGVGQETQYF
few TRBD2 TRBJ2-3 TRBV29-1 14 TGCAGCGCTAAACCGGGACTAGCCTCAGATACGCAGTATTTT CSAKPGLASDTQYF
many . TRBJ2-1 TRBV7-9 15 TGTGCCAGCAGCTTAGTTTCCGGTTCCTACAATGAGCAGTTCTTC CASSLVSGSYNEQFF
many . TRBJ2-1 TRBV6-2/TRBV6-3 15 TGTGCCAGCAGTCGTCAGGGTGGTGGTTACAATGAGCAGTTCTTC CASSRQGGGYNEQFF
many TRBD1 TRBJ2-1 TRBV11-2 13 TGTGCCAGCAGCTTAGGGACAGGGAATGAGCAGTTCTTC CASSLGTGNEQFF
. . TRBJ1-1 TRBV6-1 12 TGTGCCAGCAGAAGGACGGACACTGAAGCTTTCTTT CASRRTDTEAFF
many TRBD1 TRBJ2-3 TRBV4-3 17 TGCGCCAGCAGCCAAGAACTAAGGGACAGGGGCACAGATACGCAGTATTTT CASSQELRDRGTDTQYF
. TRBD2 TRBJ2-1 TRBV20-1 14 TGCAGTGCTCCCCACCCGAGCGGGGGCGATGAGCAGTTCTTC CSAPHPSGGDEQFF
few TRBD2 TRBJ2-5 TRBV3-1 17 TGTGCCAGCAGCCCTACTAGCGGGAGGAACTACCAAGAGACCCAGTACTTC CASSPTSGRNYQETQYF
. TRBD1 TRBJ1-2 TRBV7-9 15 TGTGCCAGCATCCCGTCGGGACAGCTGAACTATGGCTACACCTTC CASIPSGQLNYGYTF
many . TRBJ1-6 TRBV28 14 TGTGCCGGACGGGATGGGCAGGCGAGATCACCCCTCCACTTT CAGRDGQARSPLHF
many . TRBJ2-7 TRBV6-1 15 TGTGCCAGCAGTGAAGTTGAGGTTAGTAGCGCCGAGCAGTACTTC CASSEVEVSSAEQYF
many TRBD2 TRBJ2-1 TRBV10-3 16 TGTGCCATCAGCCCGTCTAGCGGGAGTTCGTACAATGAGCAGTTCTTC CAISPSSGSSYNEQFF
many TRBD2 TRBJ2-3 TRBV6-1 15 TGTGCCACCAAGGGGACTAGCGGTAGCACAGATACGCAGTATTTT CATKGTSGSTDTQYF
. TRBD2 TRBJ2-1 TRBV27 15 TGTGCCAGCAGTGAGGGGACTAGCGGGAGCGGCCAGCAGTTCTTC CASSEGTSGSGQQFF
. . TRBJ2-3 TRBV4-2 16 TGTGCCAGCAGCCGCGATGGGGGCAGTTACACAGATACGCAGTATTTT CASSRDGGSYTDTQYF
many TRBD1 TRBJ2-4 TRBV28 14 TGTGCCAGCAGTGACCTCAGGACAGGCCTCATTCAGTACTTC CASSDLRTGLIQYF
. TRBD2 TRBJ2-3 TRBV20-1 16 TGCAGTGCTGACTGGGGACTAGTGGGAGGTTCAGATACGAAGTATTTT CSADWGLVGGSDTKYF
many . TRBJ2-7 TRBV27 13 TGTGCCAGCAGTTCATCGACCGATTACGAGCAGTACTTC CASSSSTDYEQYF
. . TRBJ2-2 TRBV29-1 12 TGCAGCGTTCCCAGACACGCCGGGGAGCTGTTTTTT CSVPRHAGELFF
few . TRBJ2-1 TRBV12-3/TRBV12-4 13 TGTGCCAGCAGTTTTTATGGAAAGGAGGAGCAGTTCTTC CASSFYGKEEQFF
few . TRBJ2-3 TRBV3-1 15 TGTGCCAGCAGCCAAGAACCCCGCGGGATGGATACGCAGTATTTT CASSQEPRGMDTQYF
many . TRBJ2-4 TRBV4-1 14 TGCGCCAGCAGCCAAGAGGGCCTGATAAGCATTCAGTACTTC CASSQEGLISIQYF
many TRBD2 TRBJ2-5 TRBV27 15 TGTGCCAGCAGTCCGCGGACTAGCGGGAGCGAGACCCAGTACTTC CASSPRTSGSETQYF
many . TRBJ2-1 TRBV4-1 14 TGCGCCAGCAGCCAAGAAGGCAGGGGCAATGAGCAGTTCTTC CASSQEGRGNEQFF
. TRBD2 TRBJ2-5 TRBV20-1 14 TGCAGTGCCACCCGGACTAGCGGGAGGGAGACCCAGTACTTC CSATRTSGRETQYF
once TRBD1 TRBJ1-2 TRBV4-2 18 TGTGCCAGCAGCCAAGGGCCACCGGGACAGGGGGCGGTCTATGGCTACACCTTC CASSQGPPGQGAVYGYTF